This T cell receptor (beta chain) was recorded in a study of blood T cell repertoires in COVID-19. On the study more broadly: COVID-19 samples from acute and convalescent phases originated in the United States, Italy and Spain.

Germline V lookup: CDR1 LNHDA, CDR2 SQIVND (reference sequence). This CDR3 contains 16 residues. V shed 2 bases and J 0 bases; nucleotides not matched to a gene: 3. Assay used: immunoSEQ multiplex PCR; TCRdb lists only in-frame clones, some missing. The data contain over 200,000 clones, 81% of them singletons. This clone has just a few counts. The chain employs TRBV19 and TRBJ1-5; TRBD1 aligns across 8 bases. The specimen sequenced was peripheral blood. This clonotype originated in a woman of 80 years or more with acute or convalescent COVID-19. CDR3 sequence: CASSIRTGNSNQPQHF. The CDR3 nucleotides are TGTGCCAGTAGTATAAGGACAGGGAATAGCAATCAGCCCCAGCATTTT. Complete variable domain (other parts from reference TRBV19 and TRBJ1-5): DGGITQSPKYLFRKEGQNVTLSCEQNLNHDAMYWYRQDPGQGLRLIYYSQIVNDFQKGDIAEGYSVSREKKESFPLTVTSAQKNPTAFYLCASSIRTGNSNQPQHFGDGTRLSIL.